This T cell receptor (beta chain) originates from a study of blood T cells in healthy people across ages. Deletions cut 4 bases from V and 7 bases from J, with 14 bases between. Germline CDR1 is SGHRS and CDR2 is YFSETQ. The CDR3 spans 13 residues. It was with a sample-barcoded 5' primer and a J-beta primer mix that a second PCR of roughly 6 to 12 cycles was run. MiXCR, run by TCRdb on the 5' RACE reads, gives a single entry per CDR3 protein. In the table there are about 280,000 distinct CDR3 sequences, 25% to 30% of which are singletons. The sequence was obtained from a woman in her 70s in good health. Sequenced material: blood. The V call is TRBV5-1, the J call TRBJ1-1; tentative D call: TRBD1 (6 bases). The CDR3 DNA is TGCGCCAGCAGCCTCGGACAGACAATTGAAGCTTTCTTT. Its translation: CASSLGQTIEAFF.